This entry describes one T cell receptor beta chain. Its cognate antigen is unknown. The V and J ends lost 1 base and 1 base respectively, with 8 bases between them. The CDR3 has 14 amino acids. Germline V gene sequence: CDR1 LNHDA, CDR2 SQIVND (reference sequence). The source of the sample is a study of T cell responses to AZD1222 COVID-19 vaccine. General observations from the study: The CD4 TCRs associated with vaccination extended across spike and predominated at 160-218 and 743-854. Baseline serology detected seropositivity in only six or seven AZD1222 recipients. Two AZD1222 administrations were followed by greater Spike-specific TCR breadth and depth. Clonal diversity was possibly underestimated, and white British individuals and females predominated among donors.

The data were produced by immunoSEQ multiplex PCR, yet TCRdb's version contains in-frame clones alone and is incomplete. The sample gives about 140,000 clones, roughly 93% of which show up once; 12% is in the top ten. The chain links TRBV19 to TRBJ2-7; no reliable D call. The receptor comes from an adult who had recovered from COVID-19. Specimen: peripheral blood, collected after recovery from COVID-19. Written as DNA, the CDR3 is TGTGCCAGTAGTATAGGGACCAATTCCTACGAGCAGTACTTC. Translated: CASSIGTNSYEQYF.